This entry describes one T cell receptor beta chain. Its antigen has not been determined. There are no base qualities to consult, and no much larger clone falls within one base. TCR CDR3 regions were amplified from genomic DNA by multiplex PCR using the deep immunoSEQ assay. Extracted genomic DNA from each cell subset was spread evenly across all wells of several immunoSEQ 96-well plates, with each plate serving as a replicate. For sorted subsets, each replicate PCR was loaded with approximately 200 ng genomic DNA, equivalent to approximately 27,000 T cell genomes. Purified libraries were quantified with a Qubit 3.0 fluorometer, sized on a Bioanalyzer 2100, and re-quantified with the KAPA Library Quantification kit. Every immunoSEQ 96-well plate was sequenced on a separate single-read 150-cycle Illumina NextSeq 550 flow cell. As for the original processing: Because the immunoSEQ output included only junctional sequences and no quality scores, the filtering could not be the same as the filtering used for full-length reads. Sequences were annotated with PyIR, a Python wrapper for IgBLAST v1.9, and V/J genes and CDR3 were assigned using IMGT germline references. Any read was removed if the V/J assignment was weak (E-value above 1e-6), the CDR3 was missing, or the read contained stop codons, out-of-frame junctions, or ambiguous translated residues. V3J clonotypes were defined as sequences sharing an identical inferred V gene, J gene, and CDR3 amino acid sequence. Percentage overlap between repertoires was computed as shared unique clonotypes divided by the size of the smaller repertoire. Three approaches were used to assess repertoire richness: RTK rarefaction, the Chao1 estimator, and Recon v2.1 estimates of unobserved clonotypes. Generation probabilities for all TCRbeta clonotypes obtained by the gDNA method from a few donors were computed using OLGA. TCRdb stores this immuneACCESS table with in-frame sequences only. Part of the clones is absent; in the studies checked, under half of the shortfall reflects unresolved V genes, and no reason is known for the rest. That table is the source of V, J and clone size, and D and trimming were worked out from the DNA. Counted in this sample were fewer than 400,000 clones; around two thirds of them appeared once. Jointly, the top ten make up under 13% of the sample.

Between the V and J ends, shortened by 3 bases and 7 bases respectively, the junction contains 29 bases. The germline V gene (reference sequence) supplies CDR1 GTSNPN and CDR2 SVGIG. The CDR3 has 18 amino acids, counting the end cysteine and phenylalanine. The kept DNA is CDR3 alone, 54 bases in frame from the first base. This sample is drawn from a study of shared clonotypes between healthy human individuals (dated by TCRdb to 2018 to 2021). The study in broad terms: A couple of women and a few men aged 18 to 49 years were included in the cohort. For each donor, CD4 naive and CD4 memory were each given three plates, CD8 naive was given two plates, and CD8 memory was given one plate. Blood TCR repertoires of roughly five healthy adults were deeply sequenced to estimate repertoire size and the extent of clonotype sharing between individuals. Different laboratories and diverse techniques were used to prepare libraries and sequence TCR repertoires, to increase sequencing depth and limit assay-specific biases. Leukapheresis yielded between about 0.8 and 8.9 billion PBMCs per donor. Results and caveats for the whole study, not just this receptor: Because the study included only a small number of donors, the genetic and exposure-history diversity represented was limited. Pairwise subsampling indicated that sequencing depth was expected to affect the degree of clonotype sharing among donors. About 5% of naive CD4, around 3.6% of naive CD8, roughly 2.4% of memory CD4, and 0.4% of memory CD8 clonotypes were shared across a handful of donors. Incomplete sequencing was indicated by rarefaction of sorted-subset datasets, despite the large sequencing depth. Higher generation probabilities were observed for clonotypes shared by all four sorted-subset donors than for non-shared clonotypes. Sampling was limited to blood, and TCR repertoires in tissue likely differ from TCR repertoires in blood. Naive subsets generally had larger estimated clonotype richness than memory subsets.

Healthy HIV-negative adults with no recently reported acute infections or vaccinations were included as donors. Only Caucasian adults living in Nashville, Tennessee, USA were represented among the donors. CD4+ T cells were enriched through magnetic negative selection, after which naive cells were positively selected on CD45RA and the remaining negative fraction served as the memory subset. After blood collection by leukapheresis, PBMCs were isolated using Ficoll-Histopaque density gradient centrifugation and then cryopreserved in the vapor phase of liquid nitrogen. Purity and quantity of every magnetically sorted T cell population were checked by analytical flow cytometry. Genomic DNA was isolated from each sorted fraction and quantified by UV absorbance on a Nanodrop 2000c.

The TCR comes from a man in his thirties or forties in good health. Rearrangement joined TRBV30 to TRBJ2-3, and perhaps TRBD1 as D gene, on 6 matching bases. Sequenced input: memory CD4+ T cells sorted from blood. The sample's cell subset or site label, decoded: CD45RA-negative fraction. At the DNA level, the sequence is TGTGCCTGGAGCGTAACTAGGGGGTCCCTCGGCTTGGGGAATACGCAGTATTTT. Its coded protein is CAWSVTRGSLGLGNTQYF.